The 24 T cell receptor beta chains in this list originate from one sample, sequenced in a study of shared clonotypes between healthy human individuals. Naive CD8 cells, CD45RO-negative and positively selected for CCR7, excluded terminally differentiated effector memory CD45RA+ cells. Sequencing was performed with immunoSEQ multiplex PCR; in TCRdb, only in-frame clones are kept and a portion is missing. The sample has about 2 million clones; approximately 95% are singletons. Specimen: naive CD8+ T cells sorted from blood. The receptors were gathered from a man younger than 35 in good health.

The CDR3 region is CASSRGIGIQYF. The CDR3 bases are TGTGCCAGCAGTCGGGGAATTGGCATTCAGTACTTC. The chain carries TRBV27 and TRBJ2-4; possibly TRBD2 for D (5 bases). CDR3 length: 12 amino acids. Germline V CDR1 and CDR2: MNHEY, SMNVEV (reference sequence). Trimming removed 5 bases at V and 9 bases at J, with 11 bases between.

This clone occurred once. The chain joins TRBV12-5 to TRBJ2-5; 10 bases are shared with TRBD1. This CDR3 has 16 residues. Per the germline V gene, CDR1 is LGHNT and CDR2 is FRNRAP. The trim removed 4 bases at V and 0 bases at J, leaving 5 bases unmatched. CDR3 in amino acids: CASGSGTGVNQETQYF. The CDR3 DNA reads TGTGCTAGTGGTTCCGGGACAGGGGTCAACCAAGAGACCCAGTACTTC.

The chain carries TRBV6-1 and TRBJ2-2, with D hard to call. Trimming cost V 8 bases and J 9 bases, with 13 bases left between them. The CDR3 loop spans 12 amino acids. Germline CDR1 MNHNS, CDR2 SASEGT. The CDR3 sequence is CASDDQDRELFF. The CDR3 DNA is TGTGCCAGCGACGACCAGGACCGGGAGCTGTTTTTT.

This chain joins TRBV7-5 and TRBJ2-2; TRBD2, as called in the table, went unchecked against the DNA. TRBV7-5 is described as a pseudogene. This CDR3 is 16 amino acids long. CDR3 DNA: TGTGCCAGCTCCTCGAGCGGGAGCCCCAACACCGGGGAGCTGTTTTTT. Its protein is CASSSSGSPNTGELFF.

The chain links TRBV15 to TRBJ2-2; no firm D call. Between the trimmed V and J ends, which lost 5 bases and 5 bases, there was a span of 12 bases. From germline, CDR1 is LNHNV and CDR2 YYDKDF (reference sequence). The CDR3 consists of 14 residues. This CDR3 is CATSPYGDTGELFF. The CDR3 DNA reads TGTGCCACCAGCCCCTATGGGGATACCGGGGAGCTGTTTTTT.

V gene TRBV4-1 combines with J gene TRBJ2-7; the D gene is possibly TRBD2 (6 bases). The germline V gene has CDR1 MGHRA and CDR2 YSYEKL. The CDR3 is 14 residues long. V lost 4 bases, J lost 6 bases, and 16 bases lay in between. CDR3 sequence reads: CASSRAPQGGEQYF. In nucleotides, the CDR3 is TGCGCCAGCAGCCGAGCGCCCCAGGGAGGCGAGCAGTACTTC.

V and J are TRBV6-1 and TRBJ2-1; D possibly corresponds to TRBD1 (5 bases). Germline CDR1 reads MNHNS; CDR2 reads SASEGT. The CDR3 contains 14 residues. V was shortened by 5 bases and J by 5 bases, with 13 bases between the two germline ends. The CDR3: CASSQGAGNNEQFF. Written as DNA, the CDR3 is TGTGCCAGCAGTCAAGGGGCAGGAAACAATGAGCAGTTCTTC.

The V call is TRBV19, the J call TRBJ2-5; possible D gene TRBD1, 5 bases. Per germline, CDR1 LNHDA and CDR2 SQIVND (reference sequence). There are 16 residues in the CDR3. The V end was cut by 5 bases, the J end by 5 bases, with 21 bases between. The chain's CDR3 is CASSDSIGVLMETQYF. For the CDR3, the DNA is TGTGCCAGTAGTGACAGCATTGGCGTCTTAATGGAGACCCAGTACTTC.

The chain links TRBV11-1 to TRBJ2-7; 10 positions match TRBD1. After removal of 5 bases from V and 7 bases from J, the junction contained 14 bases not matched to a gene. Germline V gene data show CDR1 as SGHAT and CDR2 as FQDESV (reference sequence). The CDR3 extends over 16 amino acids. CDR3 protein: CASSPGQGMEFWEQYF. The CDR3 DNA sequence: TGTGCCAGCAGCCCGGGACAGGGGATGGAGTTTTGGGAGCAGTACTTC.

V and J are TRBV15 and TRBJ1-5; perhaps TRBD1 as D (5 bases). The CDR3 covers 15 residues. Trimming cost V 0 bases and J 7 bases, with 13 bases left between them. Germline values: CDR1 LNHNV, CDR2 YYDKDF (reference sequence). The CDR3 DNA sequence: TGTGCCACCAGCAGAGATCTTGAGGGGAAGCAGCCCCAGCATTTT. Translating it yields CATSRDLEGKQPQHF.

This clone was observed a few times. Other DNA sequences in this specimen translate into the identical CDR3. As DNA, the CDR3 is TGTGCCAGCAGTTACTCCACGGGCACTGAAGCTTTCTTT. It is translated as CASSYSTGTEAFF. V is TRBV6-5 and J is TRBJ1-1, with D unresolved. CDR3 size: 13 residues. Germline CDR1 and CDR2: MNHEY and SVGAGI. V lost 0 bases and J lost 4, with 6 bases in between.

Note on this clone: This specimen includes other DNA sequences encoding the same CDR3. The V and J genes are TRBV19 and TRBJ2-7, with D possibly matching TRBD2 (5 bases). The V gene's germline CDR1 is LNHDA and CDR2 SQIVND (reference sequence). V lost 3 bases and J 3 bases, leaving 9 bases between the germline ends. This CDR3 is 13 amino acids long. CDR3 region: CASSIDRDYEQYF. CDR3 coding DNA: TGTGCCAGTAGTATCGACCGGGACTACGAGCAGTACTTC. The full variable domain, with the rest looked up from reference TRBV19 and TRBJ2-7, is DGGITQSPKYLFRKEGQNVTLSCEQNLNHDAMYWYRQDPGQGLRLIYYSQIVNDFQKGDIAEGYSVSREKKESFPLTVTSAQKNPTAFYLCASSIDRDYEQYFGPGTRLTVT.

The chain links TRBV7-9 to TRBJ1-2, with TRBD1 as a possible D gene (6 bases). The CDR3 covers 14 residues. Germline lookup yields CDR1 SEHNR and CDR2 FQNEAQ (reference sequence). V was cut by 2 bases and J by 6 bases, with 13 bases left in between. Written as DNA, the CDR3 is TGTGCCAGCAGCTTACGGGACATGCAAGATGGCTACACCTTC. It specifies CASSLRDMQDGYTF.

With regard to this clone: Other DNA sequences within the sample encode an identical CDR3. The rearrangement links TRBV7-9 to TRBJ2-3, with TRBD2 identical over 8 bases. Germline CDR1 is SEHNR and CDR2 is FQNEAQ (reference sequence). The CDR3 totals 15 residues. Losses at the gene ends were 1 base for V and 1 base for J; bases not matched to a gene: 1. The CDR3 is CASSLVLAGTDTQYF. The DNA for the CDR3 is TGTGCCAGCAGCTTAGTACTAGCGGGCACAGATACGCAGTATTTT.

The chain combines TRBV2 with TRBJ1-6; D is unclear. V was shortened by 2 bases and J by 4 bases, with 12 bases between the two germline ends. This CDR3 region has 16 residues. Germline V CDR1 and CDR2: SNHLY, FYNNEI. CDR3 region: CASSERMARYNSPLHF. In DNA, the CDR3 is TGTGCCAGCAGTGAAAGGATGGCCCGTTATAATTCACCCCTCCACTTT. Full variable domain (remainder filled in from reference TRBV2 and TRBJ1-6): EPEVTQTPSHQVTQMGQEVILRCVPISNHLYFYWYRQILGQKVEFLVSFYNNEISEKSEIFDDQFSVERPDGSNFTLKIRSTKLEDSAMYFCASSERMARYNSPLHFGNGTRLTVT.

V and J are TRBV6-1 and TRBJ2-3; D is ambiguous. The V gene lost 0 bases and the J gene lost 7 bases, with 14 bases spanning the gap. Germline values: CDR1 MNHNS, CDR2 SASEGT. The CDR3 loop spans 15 amino acids. The CDR3 nucleotides read TGTGCCAGCAGTGAAGCTTTAGGGATAGTCTATACGCAGTATTTT. This encodes CASSEALGIVYTQYF.

CDR3: CASSLSDGYGYTF. As DNA, the CDR3 is TGTGCCAGCAGTTTATCCGACGGATATGGCTACACCTTC. J is TRBJ1-2 and V is TRBV27; D remains ambiguous. Germline CDR1 and CDR2: MNHEY and SMNVEV (reference sequence). The CDR3 runs to 13 residues. The germline V and J ends were trimmed by 0 bases and 5 bases, with 7 bases remaining between them.

Worth noting for this clone: The sample holds other DNA sequences that translate to the same CDR3. CDR3 nucleotides: TGTGCCAGCAGCTTGGACAGTGGCAATGAGCAGTTCTTC. Its translation is CASSLDSGNEQFF. The chain couples TRBV11-2 to TRBJ2-1; TRBD1 is a possible D gene (6 bases). Germline CDR1 and CDR2: SGHAT and FQNNGV. Trimming removed 3 bases at V and 6 bases at J, with 9 bases between. The CDR3 loop spans 13 amino acids.

This clone was detected once. The gene calls are TRBV7-9 and TRBJ1-6, with 7 positions matching TRBD1. V trimming: 1 base; J trimming: 8 bases; junction bases outside the gene matches: 2. Germline CDR1 and CDR2: SEHNR and FQNEAQ (reference sequence). CDR3 length: 14 residues. The CDR3 coding sequence is TGTGCCAGCAGCTTAGTAGGGGGCGATTCACCCCTCCACTTT. Its translation: CASSLVGGDSPLHF.

This sequence joins TRBV6-5 and TRBJ2-1, with TRBD1 identical over 7 bases. The CDR3 has 14 residues. With 6 bases clipped from V and 5 bases from J, the junction kept 7 bases outside the gene matches. CDR1 MNHEY and CDR2 SVGAGI come from the germline V gene. The CDR3 DNA reads TGTGCCAGCAGCGACCGGGACAGAAACAATGAGCAGTTCTTC. It encodes CASSDRDRNNEQFF.

This clone was seen only once. The CDR3 nucleotides are TGCGCCAGCAGCCAAGAGAGGTCAACAGATACGCAGTATTTT. Translated: CASSQERSTDTQYF. The genes are TRBV4-3 and TRBJ2-3; D unclear. V was trimmed by 0 bases and J by 3 bases, leaving 7 bases between them. CDR3 size: 14 residues. Germline V CDR1 and CDR2: LGHNA, YSLEER.

V is TRBV6-6 and J is TRBJ2-1; 7 bases map to TRBD2. Germline values: CDR1 MNHNY, CDR2 SVGAGI (reference sequence). Trimming at V came to 7 bases and at J to 9 bases, leaving 15 bases not matched to a gene. This CDR3 is 15 amino acids long. The CDR3 region is CASNFGDYVRGEQFF. CDR3 nucleotide sequence: TGTGCCAGCAACTTTGGGGACTACGTAAGAGGTGAGCAGTTCTTC.

A word on this clone: At one end, the junction sequence differs from germline, possibly due to a read error. This sequence joins TRBV7-2 and TRBJ2-7; 7 bases match TRBD1. In germline, CDR1 is SGHTA, CDR2 FQGNSA. This CDR3 contains 13 residues. The CDR3 sequence is CASSFTGESTKDF. DNA for the CDR3: TGTGCCAGCAGTTTCACAGGGGAATCTACGAAGGACTTC.

V usage is TRBV2 and J usage is TRBJ2-5, with 8 bases identical to TRBD2. Trimming removed 10 bases from V and 2 bases from J; junction bases left unmatched: 6. Germline CDR1 and CDR2: SNHLY and FYNNEI. This CDR3 region has 13 residues. In nucleotides, the CDR3 is TGTGCCACCGAGGGACTAGGACAAGAGACCCAGTACTTC. Translated: CATEGLGQETQYF.